This T cell receptor (beta chain) was profiled in a study of Ad26.COV2.S vaccination and SARS-CoV-2 variants. As for treatment: 15 to 20 received Ad26.COV2.S at low or high dose, single or two shots; about 5 received placebo; per-sample allocation not given. At day 63 after the first vaccine or placebo injection, samples were drawn. The study used a vaccine consisting of an Ad26 vector that expressed Wuhan-strain SARS-CoV-2 spike. The CDR3 sequence is 15 residues long. V was trimmed by 0 bases and J by 13 bases, leaving 16 bases between them. CDR1 is SGHDN, CDR2 FVKESK, per germline. Only in-frame clones appear in the TCRdb table, and some are missing; sequencing was by immunoSEQ multiplex PCR. The table includes about 350,000 clones, around 90% detected once.

The TCR comes from a person between 18 and 65 years old who received the Ad26.COV2.S COVID-19 vaccine or a placebo. The sample here was peripheral blood, taken in a trial of Ad26.COV2.S vaccine versus placebo. The genes are TRBV14 and TRBJ1-6; D ambiguous. The CDR3 sequence is CASSQDLHAGFPLHF. CDR3 in DNA: TGTGCCAGCAGCCAAGATCTCCACGCGGGTTTTCCCCTCCACTTT.